The source of this T cell receptor beta chain is a study of regulatory T cells in long-lasting Graves disease. Indicated time point: newly diagnosed GD, antithyroid drugs for less than 3 months. The TCR library used RNA extracted from PBMCs. Arm-PCR of CDR3 regions with iRepertoire HTBI primers generated TCR beta libraries. Original methodology: About 60 TRBV and roughly 15 TRBJ segments were identified across samples. TCRdb independently ran MiXCR on the multiplex PCR reads; one entry per CDR3 protein. TCRdb's processing, not the study's, gives the V and J calls here. The sample holds 600,000 to 650,000 distinct CDR3 sequences, about 16% seen once. The germline V gene encodes CDR1 DFQATT and CDR2 SNEGSKA (reference sequence). The CDR3 covers 15 residues. Trimming took off 0 bases at V and 2 bases at J, with 14 bases between the two ends. The same sample was also studied in work on T cells in Graves' hyperthyroidism and ophthalmopathy.

This chain links TRBV20-1 with TRBJ2-7; D is unclear. The sample consisted of peripheral blood mononuclear cells (PBMCs), taken at new diagnosis, from a patient treated with antithyroid drugs. This clonotype originated in a woman aged 25-40 years with Graves disease. CDR3 amino acids: CSARDPGSGTYEQYF. The CDR3 nucleotides are TGCAGTGCTAGAGATCCTGGTTCCGGAACCTACGAGCAGTACTTC.